Described below is a single T cell receptor beta chain sequence and its context. Ten or more counts support this clonotype. The antigen this receptor binds is unknown. Qualities for individual bases were not recorded, and no much larger clone is one base off. The meaning of the sample's time point label: after trial treatment. The sample's treatment or condition label is to be understood as: LDRT plus nivolumab, ipilimumab, low-dose cyclophosphamide and aspirin (RACIN trial). Donors were enrolled in RACIN, a single-arm phase I dose-escalation trial in which nivolumab, ipilimumab, aspirin, low-dose cyclophosphamide and low-dose radiotherapy were combined. To be eligible, a patient needed to have an advanced solid tumor that was TIL-negative. This entry belongs to a study of low-dose radiotherapy and immunotherapy resistance in tumors (dated by TCRdb to between 2020 and 2023). About the full investigation: Cohort 1 received 0.5 Gy per fraction every 2 weeks, with a prescribed total PTV dose of 6.5 Gy. In Cohort 2, 1 Gy per fraction was delivered every two weeks, for a total of 13 Gy over 26 weeks. Patients were given nivolumab as a 240 mg flat dose every two weeks and ipilimumab at 1 mg/kg every six weeks, with both drugs delivered intravenously. Intravenous cyclophosphamide at 200 mg/m2 was administered every two weeks, one day ahead of each radiation and immunotherapy administration. Aspirin 300 mg was taken orally once daily by patients for four cycles, starting on cycle 1 day 1. No randomization into treatment groups was done for the people taking part in the trial. Eight patients were included in the translational analysis, namely three from the first dose cohort plus the first five from the second dose cohort.

Sequencing used an Illumina HiSeq 2500. To make first-strand cDNA, Superscript III was used along with a set of TRAV- and TRBV-specific primers so that both the TCRalpha and TCRbeta chains were covered. TCRs were amplified with Phusion for around 20 PCR cycles using a constant-region primer together with the adapter attached to the V primers. The isolated mRNA was amplified using the MessageAmp II aRNA Amplification Kit, with in vitro transcription performed for 15 to 20 hours at 37 degrees C. mRNA for TCR sequencing was isolated with the Dynabeads mRNA DIRECT Purification Kit. Indexed Illumina adapters were added in a second Phusion PCR of around 27 cycles, and the PCR products were purified with AMPure XP beads. Per the source publication's procedure: Custom Perl scripts were used to pool TCR sequences that encoded the same protein, to remove out-of-frame sequences, and to calculate the abundance of each clonotype. TCR sequences supported by only a single read were excluded from analysis. The metrics used to describe the repertoires included Shannon entropy, Gini index, clonality, richness, and the frequency of TCRs shared between repertoires. TCRdb reanalyzed the raw reads on its own, using fastp at Q25 for trimming and MiXCR for clone calling, and kept in-frame beta chains. Identical CDR3 proteins give one entry, which carries the most common genes and DNA. TCRdb's processing, not the authors' own work, is the source of the V and J calls. The sample has fewer than 110,000 distinct CDR3 sequences on record, more than 20% of them singletons. The top ten clones comprise about 4% of the sample.

The CDR3 starts with the cysteine, ends with the phenylalanine, and has 13 residues. Of all the DNA, just the CDR3 is kept, 39 bases in frame from base 1. Trimming removed 2 bases from V and 0 bases from J, leaving 3 bases between the germline ends. Via the germline V gene, CDR1 is MRHNA and CDR2 SNTAGT. Sequenced here: PBMCs, sampled after low-dose radiotherapy plus immunotherapy. Recombination connected TRBV6-4 to TRBJ2-3; the D gene cannot be named for sure. This sequence was found in a male donor with prostate cancer. The CDR3 protein sequence reads: CASSDHSTDTQYF. The sequenced DNA is TGTGCCAGCAGTGACCACAGCACAGATACGCAGTATTTT.